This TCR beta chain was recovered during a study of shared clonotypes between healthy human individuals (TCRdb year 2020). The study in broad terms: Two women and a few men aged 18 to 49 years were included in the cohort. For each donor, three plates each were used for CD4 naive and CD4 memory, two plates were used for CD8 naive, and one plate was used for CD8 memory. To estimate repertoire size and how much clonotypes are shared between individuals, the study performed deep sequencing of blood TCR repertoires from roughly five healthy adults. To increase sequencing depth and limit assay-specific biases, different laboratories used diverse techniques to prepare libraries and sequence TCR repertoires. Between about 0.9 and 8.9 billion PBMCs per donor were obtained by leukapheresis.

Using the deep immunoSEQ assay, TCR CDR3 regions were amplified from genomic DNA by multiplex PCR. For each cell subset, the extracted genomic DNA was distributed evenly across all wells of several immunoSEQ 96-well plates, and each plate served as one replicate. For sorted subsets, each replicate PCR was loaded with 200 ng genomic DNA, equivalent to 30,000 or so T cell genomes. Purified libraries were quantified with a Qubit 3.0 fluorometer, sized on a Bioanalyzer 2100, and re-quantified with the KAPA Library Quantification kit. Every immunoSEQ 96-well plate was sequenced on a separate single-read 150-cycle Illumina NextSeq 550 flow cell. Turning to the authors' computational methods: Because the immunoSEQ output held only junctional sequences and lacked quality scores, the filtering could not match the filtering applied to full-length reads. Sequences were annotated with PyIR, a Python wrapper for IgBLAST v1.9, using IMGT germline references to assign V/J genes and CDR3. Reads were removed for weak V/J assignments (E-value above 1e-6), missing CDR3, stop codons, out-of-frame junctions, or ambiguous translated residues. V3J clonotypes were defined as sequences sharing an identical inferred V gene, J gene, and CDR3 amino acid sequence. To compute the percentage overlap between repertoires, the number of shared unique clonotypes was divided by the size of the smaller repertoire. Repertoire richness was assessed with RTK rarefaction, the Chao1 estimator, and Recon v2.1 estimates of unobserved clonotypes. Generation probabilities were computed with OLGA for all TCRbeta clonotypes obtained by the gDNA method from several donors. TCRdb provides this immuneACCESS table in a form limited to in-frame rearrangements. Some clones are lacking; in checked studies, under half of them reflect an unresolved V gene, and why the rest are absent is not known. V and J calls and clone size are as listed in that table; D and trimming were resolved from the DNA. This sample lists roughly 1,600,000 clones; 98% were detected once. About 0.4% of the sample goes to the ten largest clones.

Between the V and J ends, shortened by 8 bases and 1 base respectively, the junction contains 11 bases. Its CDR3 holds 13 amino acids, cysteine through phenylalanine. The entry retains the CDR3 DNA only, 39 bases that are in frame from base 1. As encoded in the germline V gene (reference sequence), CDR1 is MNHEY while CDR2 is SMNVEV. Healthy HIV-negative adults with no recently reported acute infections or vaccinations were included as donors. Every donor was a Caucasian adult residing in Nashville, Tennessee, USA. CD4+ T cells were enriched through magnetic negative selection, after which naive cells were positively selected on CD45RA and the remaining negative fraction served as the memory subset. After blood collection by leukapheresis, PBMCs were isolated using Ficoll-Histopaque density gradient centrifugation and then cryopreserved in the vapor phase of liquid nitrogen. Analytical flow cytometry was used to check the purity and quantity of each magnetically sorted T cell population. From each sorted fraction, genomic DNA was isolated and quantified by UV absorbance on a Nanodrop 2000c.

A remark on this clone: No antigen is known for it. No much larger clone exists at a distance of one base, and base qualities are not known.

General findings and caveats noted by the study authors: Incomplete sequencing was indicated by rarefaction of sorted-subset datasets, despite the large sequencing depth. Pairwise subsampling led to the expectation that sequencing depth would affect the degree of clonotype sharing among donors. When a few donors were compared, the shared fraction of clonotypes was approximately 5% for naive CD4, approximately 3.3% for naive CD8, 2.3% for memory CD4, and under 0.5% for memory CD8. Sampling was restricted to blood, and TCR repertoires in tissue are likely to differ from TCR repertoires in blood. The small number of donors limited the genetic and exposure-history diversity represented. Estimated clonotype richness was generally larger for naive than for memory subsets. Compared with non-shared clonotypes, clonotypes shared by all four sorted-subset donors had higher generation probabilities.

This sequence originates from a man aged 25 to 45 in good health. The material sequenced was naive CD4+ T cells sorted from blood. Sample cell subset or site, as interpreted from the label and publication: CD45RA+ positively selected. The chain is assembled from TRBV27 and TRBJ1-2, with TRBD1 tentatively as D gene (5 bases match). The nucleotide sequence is TGTGCCAGCGGGCGTGGGGGTAACTATGGCTACACCTTC. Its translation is CASGRGGNYGYTF.